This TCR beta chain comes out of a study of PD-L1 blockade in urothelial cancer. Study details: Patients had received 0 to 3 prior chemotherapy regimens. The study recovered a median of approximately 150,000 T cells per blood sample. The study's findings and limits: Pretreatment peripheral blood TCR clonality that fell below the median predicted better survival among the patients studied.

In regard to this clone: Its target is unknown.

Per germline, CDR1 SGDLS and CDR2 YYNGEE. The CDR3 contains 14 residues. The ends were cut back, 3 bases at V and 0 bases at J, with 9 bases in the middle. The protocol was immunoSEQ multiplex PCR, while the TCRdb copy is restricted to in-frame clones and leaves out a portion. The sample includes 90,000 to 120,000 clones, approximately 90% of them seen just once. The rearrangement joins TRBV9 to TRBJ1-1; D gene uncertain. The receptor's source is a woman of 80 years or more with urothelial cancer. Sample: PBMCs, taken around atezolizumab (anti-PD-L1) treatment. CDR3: CASSELLMNTEAFF. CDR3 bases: TGTGCCAGCAGCGAGTTACTTATGAACACTGAAGCTTTCTTT.